This T cell receptor (beta chain) was obtained from a study of T cell changes during pregnancy in multiple sclerosis. The germline V and J ends were trimmed by 3 bases and 6 bases, with 19 bases remaining between them. CDR1 is LGHNT, CDR2 FRNRAP, per germline. This CDR3 has 16 residues. This clone was detected once. The repertoire was sequenced with immunoSEQ multiplex PCR; TCRdb's copy has only in-frame clones and lacks some. The table has around 100,000 clones, just over 90% seen once. This specimen was peripheral blood, taken after pregnancy. The sequence was collected from a female donor with multiple sclerosis, enrolled in a pregnancy study. This chain connects TRBV12-5 to TRBJ2-3; D is perhaps TRBD1 (7 bases). CDR3 sequence (DNA): TGTGCTAGTGGTTTAGGAGGGAGGACAGGTGTGGATACGCAGTATTTT. It codes for CASGLGGRTGVDTQYF.